This TCR beta chain is drawn from a study of shared clonotypes between healthy human individuals. A note on this clone: Its target is unknown.

TCRdb keeps only in-frame clones here, not all; method: immunoSEQ multiplex PCR. The table has about 730,000 clones, just under 75% seen once. Broader study findings: Memory subsets generally showed lower estimated richness than naive subsets. The sole specimen, blood, was sampled, and tissue repertoires likely differ.

The CDR3 totals 15 residues. CDR1 is SGHVS and CDR2 is FNYEAQ in the germline V gene. V was clipped by 5 bases and J by 4 bases; unmatched bases: 7. Material: memory CD4+ T cells sorted from blood. Subset reported: CD45RA-negative fraction. This receptor was taken from a woman aged 25 to 45 in good health. The J gene is TRBJ2-1, the V gene TRBV7-6, with 8 bases matching TRBD2. CDR3 sequence (DNA): TGTGCCAGCAGCGCAACTAGCGGACGATACAATGAGCAGTTCTTC. Protein product: CASSATSGRYNEQFF.